The 27 T cell receptor beta chains reported below all come from one sample, sequenced in a study of blood T cell repertoires in COVID-19. Repertoires were generated with immunoSEQ multiplex PCR, while TCRdb's copy carries only in-frame clones and drops some. Of under 300,000 clones listed, around 80% are singletons. The sequencing sample was made of PBMCs or T cells enriched from blood (not recorded which). These receptors originate from a man between 35 and 55 years old who had recovered from COVID-19.

This chain links TRBV20-1 with TRBJ1-5; 8 bases match TRBD1. The CDR3 covers 13 residues. Trimming removed 3 bases from V and 6 bases from J; junction bases left unmatched: 4. Looked up from germline, CDR1 is DFQATT and CDR2 is SNEGSKA (reference sequence). CDR3 sequence reads: CSASFRGPQPQHF. CDR3 nucleotides: TGCAGTGCTAGTTTCAGGGGGCCTCAGCCCCAGCATTTT.

This clone was observed a few times. The V call is TRBV18, the J call TRBJ2-7; 7 nucleotides align to TRBD2. Germline V gene data show CDR1 as KGHSH and CDR2 as LQKENI. The length of the CDR3 is 13 residues. J was trimmed by 2 bases and V by 5 bases; bases with no gene match: 3. Here the CDR3 reads CASSSTSAYEQYF. For the CDR3, the DNA is TGTGCCAGCTCATCTACTAGCGCCTACGAGCAGTACTTC.

The chain has TRBV5-1 and TRBJ2-7; 10 bases fit TRBD2. With 0 bases clipped from V and 2 bases from J, the junction kept 2 bases outside the gene matches. Germline loops: CDR1 SGHRS, CDR2 YFSETQ. The CDR3 is 15 amino acids. CDR3: CASSLGSGGAYEQYF. The CDR3 DNA is TGCGCCAGCAGCTTGGGGAGCGGGGGGGCCTACGAGCAGTACTTC.

The rearrangement links TRBV4-3 to TRBJ2-2, with TRBD1 matching 7 bases. V shed 4 bases and J 5 bases; nucleotides not matched to a gene: 7. Germline values: CDR1 LGHNA, CDR2 YSLEER. The CDR3 is 15 amino acids. The CDR3 nucleotides are TGCGCCAGCAGCCGGGAGACAGGGTGGACCGGGGAGCTGTTTTTT. Its protein product is CASSRETGWTGELFF.

The rearrangement links TRBV5-6 to TRBJ2-3; TRBD2 might be the D (6 bases). The ends were cut back, 3 bases at V and 2 bases at J, with 13 bases in the middle. Germline V gene sequence: CDR1 SGHDT, CDR2 YYEEEE. The length of the CDR3 is 15 residues. The CDR3 is CASSWGVRVTDTQYF. CDR3 coding DNA: TGTGCCAGCAGCTGGGGGGTGAGGGTCACAGATACGCAGTATTTT. The entire variable domain, with the rest obtained from reference TRBV5-6 and TRBJ2-3, is as follows: DAGVTQSPTHLIKTRGQQVTLRCSPKSGHDTVSWYQQALGQGPQFIFQYYEEEERQRGNFPDRFSGHQFPNYSSELNVNALLLGDSALYLCASSWGVRVTDTQYFGPGTRLTVL.

V usage is TRBV28 and J usage is TRBJ2-1; TRBD2 is a possible D gene (5 bases). V was cut by 5 bases and J by 7 bases, with 18 bases left in between. CDR3 size: 15 residues. Germline CDR1 is MDHEN and CDR2 is SYDVKM. CDR3 in DNA: TGTGCCAGCAGTCCTAGTGCCCGGAGGCAGAATGAGCAGTTCTTC. It codes for CASSPSARRQNEQFF.

V and J are TRBV7-8 and TRBJ1-3, with unresolved D. CDR1 and CDR2 from the germline V gene are SGHVS and FQNEAQ. The CDR3 is 15 amino acids. V shed 0 bases and J shed 8 bases, with 14 bases lying between them. In DNA form, the CDR3 reads TGTGCCAGCAGCTTAGCCCTTAGCCCAGCGGACACCATATATTTT. This sequence encodes CASSLALSPADTIYF.

In the case of this clone: The same CDR3 arises from other DNA sequences in this sample as well. V is TRBV18 and J is TRBJ2-7; D call uncertain. CDR1 and CDR2 from the germline V gene are KGHSH and LQKENI. CDR3 size: 13 residues. V was shortened by 0 bases and J by 0 bases, with 3 bases between the two germline ends. CDR3 sequence: CASSPPSSYEQYF. The CDR3 nucleotides read TGTGCCAGCTCACCACCGAGCTCCTACGAGCAGTACTTC.

V is TRBV28 and J is TRBJ2-2; 11 positions agree with TRBD2. J lost 0 bases, V lost 10 bases, and 10 bases had no gene match. This CDR3 contains 17 residues. Germline V gives CDR1 MDHEN, CDR2 SYDVKM. The CDR3 region has the DNA TGTGCCACCTCGACTAGCGGGGCAACCTCGAACACCGGGGAGCTGTTTTTT. Amino acids: CATSTSGATSNTGELFF.

The chain uses TRBV5-6 and TRBJ2-2; tentatively, D is TRBD2 (6 bases). Trimming pared 5 bases from V and 6 bases from J, leaving 11 bases between. The CDR3 is made up of 13 amino acids. In germline, CDR1 is SGHDT, CDR2 YYEEEE. The CDR3 sequence is CASSRDSPGELFF. CDR3 DNA sequence: TGTGCCAGCAGTCGGGACTCTCCCGGGGAGCTGTTTTTT.

The gene calls are TRBV11-2 and TRBJ1-2; perhaps TRBD1 as D (5 bases). V was trimmed by 6 bases and J by 2 bases, leaving 10 bases between them. Germline V lookup: CDR1 SGHAT, CDR2 FQNNGV. The CDR3 is made up of 13 amino acids. DNA for the CDR3: TGTGCCAGCAGTCGAGACAGCAACTATGGCTACACCTTC. Its protein is CASSRDSNYGYTF.

The chain joins TRBV5-1 to TRBJ2-7, with TRBD2 matching 7 bases. CDR3 size: 14 residues. Germline loops: CDR1 SGHRS, CDR2 YFSETQ. V shed 4 bases, J shed 2 bases, and the junction held 6 bases outside the gene matches. CDR3 sequence (DNA): TGCGCCAGCAGCCAGGCTAGCGGTACCTACGAGCAGTACTTC. This encodes CASSQASGTYEQYF.

In DNA, the CDR3 is TGTGCCAGCAGCCCCGGACTCAGGGGTGGCTACACCTTC. Translation: CASSPGLRGGYTF. This sequence joins TRBV12-3 or TRBV12-4 and TRBJ1-2; possible D gene TRBD1, 6 bases. V lost 6 bases and J 7 bases, leaving 15 bases between the germline ends. The CDR3 is made up of 13 amino acids.

The chain joins TRBV28 to TRBJ1-1; D is ambiguous. Between the trimmed V and J ends, which lost 5 bases and 1 base, there was a span of 14 bases. There are 15 residues in the CDR3. Looked up from germline, CDR1 is MDHEN and CDR2 is SYDVKM. The CDR3 protein is CASSPGGGGNTEAFF. The CDR3 bases are TGTGCCAGCAGTCCCGGAGGTGGTGGGAACACTGAAGCTTTCTTT.

The chain joins TRBV6-4 to TRBJ2-6; D might be TRBD1 (6 bases). CDR3 length: 15 residues. The V and J ends lost 3 bases and 0 bases respectively, with 6 bases between them. Germline lookup yields CDR1 MRHNA and CDR2 SNTAGT. The CDR3: CASSEDSSGANVLTF. The CDR3 DNA is TGTGCCAGCAGTGAGGACAGCTCTGGGGCCAACGTCCTGACTTTC.

V is TRBV7-8 and J is TRBJ2-1; 10 nucleotides match TRBD1. Trimming cost V 0 bases and J 7 bases; bases outside gene matches: 3. CDR1 and CDR2 (germline): SGHVS, FQNEAQ. The CDR3 covers 15 residues. The CDR3 reads CASSLAPGQGNEQFF. For the CDR3, the DNA is TGTGCCAGCAGCTTAGCTCCGGGACAGGGGAATGAGCAGTTCTTC.

V and J are TRBV18 and TRBJ2-1; 9 positions agree with TRBD2. The V gene's germline CDR1 is KGHSH and CDR2 LQKENI. V was pared by 6 bases and J by 8 bases, with 8 bases of the junction left unmatched. The CDR3 is made up of 14 amino acids. The CDR3 DNA sequence: TGTGCCAGCTCCCGTGGACTAGCGATCTATGAGCAGTTCTTC. Protein sequence: CASSRGLAIYEQFF.

The count of this clone is one. The chain recombines TRBV11-2 with TRBJ2-2, with a possible D match to TRBD2 (5 bases). CDR3 length: 14 residues. Germline CDR1 is SGHAT and CDR2 is FQNNGV. Trimming removed 5 bases from V and 4 bases from J, with 11 bases in between. The CDR3, as DNA: TGTGCCAGCAGCGGAGGAGCAAGCACCGGGGAGCTGTTTTTT. This encodes CASSGGASTGELFF.

V is TRBV24-1 and J is TRBJ2-5, with D perhaps TRBD1 (6 bases). CDR3 length equals 14 residues. Germline assignment: CDR1 KGHDR and CDR2 SFDVKD. The V and J ends lost 4 bases and 2 bases respectively, with 10 bases between them. In DNA, the CDR3 is TGTGCCACCAGTGAGGCCGACAGGCAAGAGACCCAGTACTTC. It codes for CATSEADRQETQYF.

The table lists this clone with a count of one. The V call is TRBV10-1, the J call TRBJ2-1, with 8 bases identical to TRBD2. The V gene end was trimmed by 6 bases and the J gene end by 3 bases; junction bases not matched to a gene: 4. This CDR3 has 14 residues. Germline V lookup: CDR1 WNHNN, CDR2 SYGVQD (reference sequence). CDR3 in DNA: TGCGCCAGCAGCAGCGGGAGTGTCTACAATGAGCAGTTCTTC. This codes for CASSSGSVYNEQFF.

The V call is TRBV9, the J call TRBJ2-2; no definite D call. The CDR3 runs 15 residues. CDR1 is SGDLS and CDR2 is YYNGEE in the germline V gene. Trimming removed 0 bases from V and 4 bases from J, with 10 bases in between. The CDR3 sequence is CASSVEIRGTGELFF. For the CDR3, the DNA is TGTGCCAGCAGCGTAGAGATCAGAGGCACCGGGGAGCTGTTTTTT.

This clone was seen only once. V is TRBV5-1 and J is TRBJ1-1; the D gene is possibly TRBD1 (6 bases). Germline V gene sequence: CDR1 SGHRS, CDR2 YFSETQ. V was shortened by 5 bases and J by 8 bases, with 16 bases between the two germline ends. The CDR3 is 13 residues long. DNA for the CDR3: TGCGCCAGCAGAGAGGGGGGGCAGGCGGAAGCTTTCTTT. Translated: CASREGGQAEAFF.

The chain joins TRBV4-3 to TRBJ2-5; 12 bases match TRBD2. The CDR3 has 17 residues. The ends lost 1 base at V and 5 bases at J; junction bases unmatched: 8. CDR1 and CDR2 from the germline V gene are LGHNA and YSLEER. The CDR3 here is CASSQGWTSGVGETQYF. The CDR3 DNA is TGCGCCAGCAGCCAAGGTTGGACTAGCGGGGTGGGGGAGACCCAGTACTTC.

The chain employs TRBV18 and TRBJ1-5; 7 bases are shared with TRBD1. J gave up 4 bases and V 5 bases, and 11 bases lay outside the gene matches. The CDR3 has 16 amino acids. Per germline, CDR1 KGHSH and CDR2 LQKENI. The CDR3 DNA reads as TGTGCCAGCTCAATAGAACAGGGGATGGGAAATCAGCCCCAGCATTTT. It translates to CASSIEQGMGNQPQHF.

The chain couples TRBV6-5 to TRBJ2-3; D not certain. V lost 6 bases to trimming and J lost 5 bases, with 6 bases between them. The CDR3 loop spans 11 amino acids. The germline CDR1 and CDR2 sequences are MNHEY and SVGAGI. The CDR3 spells CASRTRDTQYF. CDR3 nucleotides: TGTGCCAGCAGAACGCGAGATACGCAGTATTTT.

V is TRBV28 and J is TRBJ2-1, with TRBD2 matching over 14 bases. With 6 bases clipped from V and 12 bases from J, the junction kept 13 bases outside the gene matches. Germline V gene sequence: CDR1 MDHEN, CDR2 SYDVKM. There are 16 residues in the CDR3. CDR3 protein: CASRPLPGLAGDGQFF. In DNA, the CDR3 is TGTGCCAGCAGGCCTCTCCCGGGACTAGCGGGAGACGGGCAGTTCTTC.

This chain links TRBV5-4 with TRBJ2-5; 8 positions agree with TRBD1. J was trimmed by 2 bases and V by 4 bases; bases with no gene match: 7. The CDR3 contains 15 residues. Germline CDR1 and CDR2: SGHNT and YYREEE (reference sequence). CDR3 loop: CASSGRRDRQETQYF. CDR3 bases: TGTGCCAGCAGCGGACGCCGGGACAGGCAAGAGACCCAGTACTTC.